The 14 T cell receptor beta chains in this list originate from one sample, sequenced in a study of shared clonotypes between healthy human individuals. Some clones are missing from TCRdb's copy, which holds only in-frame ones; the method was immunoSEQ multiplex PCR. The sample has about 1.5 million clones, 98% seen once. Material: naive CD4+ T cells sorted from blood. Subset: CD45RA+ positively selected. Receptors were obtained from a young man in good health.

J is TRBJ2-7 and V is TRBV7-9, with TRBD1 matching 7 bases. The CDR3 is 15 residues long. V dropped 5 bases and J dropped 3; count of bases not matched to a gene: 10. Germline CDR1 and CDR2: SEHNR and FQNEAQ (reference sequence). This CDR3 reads CASSLPPRQGYEQYF. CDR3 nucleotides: TGTGCCAGCAGCCTACCTCCCAGACAGGGCTACGAGCAGTACTTC.

In DNA, the CDR3 is TGCGCCAGCAGCCAACCATGGACAGGGGCCATTAACTATGGCTACACCTTC. Residues: CASSQPWTGAINYGYTF. The chain links TRBV4-1 to TRBJ1-2, with 9 bases matching TRBD1. In germline, CDR1 is MGHRA, CDR2 YSYEKL. This CDR3 is built from 17 residues. V lost 2 bases to trimming and J lost 1 base; unmatched junction nucleotides: 8.

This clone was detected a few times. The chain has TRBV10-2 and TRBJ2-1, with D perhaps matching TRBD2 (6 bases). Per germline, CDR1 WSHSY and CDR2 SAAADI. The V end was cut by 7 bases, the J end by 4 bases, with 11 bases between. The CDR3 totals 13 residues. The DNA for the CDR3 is TGCGCCAGCAATCGGGACTTATACAATGAGCAGTTCTTC. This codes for CASNRDLYNEQFF.

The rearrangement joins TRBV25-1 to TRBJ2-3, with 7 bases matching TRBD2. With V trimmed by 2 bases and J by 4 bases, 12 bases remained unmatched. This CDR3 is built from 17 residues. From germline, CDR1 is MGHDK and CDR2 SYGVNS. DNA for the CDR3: TGTGCCAGCAGTGAAAGCCCGGGTTGGGCGGGGGCAGATACGCAGTATTTT. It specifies CASSESPGWAGADTQYF.

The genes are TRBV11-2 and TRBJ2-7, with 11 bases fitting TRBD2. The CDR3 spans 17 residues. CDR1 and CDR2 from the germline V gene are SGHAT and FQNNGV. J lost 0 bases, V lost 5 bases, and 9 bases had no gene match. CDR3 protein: CASSRTSGFGSSYEQYF. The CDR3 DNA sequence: TGTGCCAGCAGCCGGACTAGCGGGTTCGGTAGCTCCTACGAGCAGTACTTC.

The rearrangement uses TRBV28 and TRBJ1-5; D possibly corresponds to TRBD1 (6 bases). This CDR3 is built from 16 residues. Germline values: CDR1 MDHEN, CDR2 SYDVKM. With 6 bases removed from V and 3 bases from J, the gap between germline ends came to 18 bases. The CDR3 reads CASRSGGQIINQPQHF. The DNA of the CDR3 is TGTGCCAGCAGGTCCGGGGGGCAGATCATCAATCAGCCCCAGCATTTT.

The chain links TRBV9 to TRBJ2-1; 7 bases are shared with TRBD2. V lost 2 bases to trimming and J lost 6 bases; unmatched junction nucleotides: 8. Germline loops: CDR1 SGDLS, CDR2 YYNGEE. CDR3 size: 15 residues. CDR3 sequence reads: CASSVRGGSPNEQFF. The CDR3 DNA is TGTGCCAGCAGCGTCCGGGGCGGGAGTCCCAATGAGCAGTTCTTC.

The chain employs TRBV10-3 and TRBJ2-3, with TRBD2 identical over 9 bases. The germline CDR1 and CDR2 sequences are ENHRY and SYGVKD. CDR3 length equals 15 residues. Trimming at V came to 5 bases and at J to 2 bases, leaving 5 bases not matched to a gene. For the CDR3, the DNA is TGTGCCATCAGTAGACTAGCGGATGACACAGATACGCAGTATTTT. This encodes CAISRLADDTDTQYF.

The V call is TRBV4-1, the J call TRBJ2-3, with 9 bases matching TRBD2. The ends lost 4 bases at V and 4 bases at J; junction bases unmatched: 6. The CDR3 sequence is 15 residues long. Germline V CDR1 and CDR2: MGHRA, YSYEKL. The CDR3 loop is CASSLSGRKADTQYF. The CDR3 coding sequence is TGCGCCAGCAGCCTTAGCGGGAGAAAGGCAGATACGCAGTATTTT.

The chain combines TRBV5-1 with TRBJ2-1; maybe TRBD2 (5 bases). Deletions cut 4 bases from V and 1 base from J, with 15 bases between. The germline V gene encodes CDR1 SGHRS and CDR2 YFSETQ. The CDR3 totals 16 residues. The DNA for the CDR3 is TGCGCCAGCAGCATCACCGGGATTACTTCCTACAATGAGCAGTTCTTC. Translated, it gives CASSITGITSYNEQFF. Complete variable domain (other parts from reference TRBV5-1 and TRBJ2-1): KAGVTQTPRYLIKTRGQQVTLSCSPISGHRSVSWYQQTPGQGLQFLFEYFSETQRNKGNFPGRFSGRQFSNSRSEMNVSTLELGDSALYLCASSITGITSYNEQFFGPGTRLTVL.

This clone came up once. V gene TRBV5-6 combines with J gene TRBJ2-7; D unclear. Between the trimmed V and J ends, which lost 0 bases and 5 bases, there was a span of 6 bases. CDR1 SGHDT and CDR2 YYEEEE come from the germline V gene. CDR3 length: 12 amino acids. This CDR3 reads CASSLGVHEQYF. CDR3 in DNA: TGTGCCAGCAGCTTGGGGGTCCACGAGCAGTACTTC.

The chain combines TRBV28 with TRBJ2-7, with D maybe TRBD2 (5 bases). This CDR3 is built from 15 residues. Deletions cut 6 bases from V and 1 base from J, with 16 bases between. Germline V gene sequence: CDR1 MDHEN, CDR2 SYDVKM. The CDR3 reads CASRPRPGSSYEQYF. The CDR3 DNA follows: TGTGCCAGCAGACCCCGACCGGGATCTTCCTACGAGCAGTACTTC.

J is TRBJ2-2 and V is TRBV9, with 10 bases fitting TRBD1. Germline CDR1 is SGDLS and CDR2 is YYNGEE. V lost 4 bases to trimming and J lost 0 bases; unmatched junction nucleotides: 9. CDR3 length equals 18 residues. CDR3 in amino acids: CASSIRDRGATNTGELFF. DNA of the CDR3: TGTGCCAGCAGCATCCGGGACAGGGGCGCGACGAACACCGGGGAGCTGTTTTTT.

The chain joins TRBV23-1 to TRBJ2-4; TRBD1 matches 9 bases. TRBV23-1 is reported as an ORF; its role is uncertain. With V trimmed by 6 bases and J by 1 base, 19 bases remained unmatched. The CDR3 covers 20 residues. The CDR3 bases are TGCGCCAGCAGCACAGGGGGCGACCGACCCTTTCACGGGGCCAAAAACATTCAGTACTTC. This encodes CASSTGGDRPFHGAKNIQYF.